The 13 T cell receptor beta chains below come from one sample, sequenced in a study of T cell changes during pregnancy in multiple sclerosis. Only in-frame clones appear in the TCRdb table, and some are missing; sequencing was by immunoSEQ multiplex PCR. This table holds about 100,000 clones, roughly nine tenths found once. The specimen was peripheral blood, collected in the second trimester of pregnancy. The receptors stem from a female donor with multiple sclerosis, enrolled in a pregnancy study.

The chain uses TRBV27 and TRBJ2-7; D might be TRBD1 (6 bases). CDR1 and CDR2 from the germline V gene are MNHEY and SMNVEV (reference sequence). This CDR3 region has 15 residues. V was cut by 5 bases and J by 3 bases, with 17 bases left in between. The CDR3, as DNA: TGTGCCAGCAGTCCCCGACGACAGGCGAGCTACGAGCAGTACTTC. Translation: CASSPRRQASYEQYF.

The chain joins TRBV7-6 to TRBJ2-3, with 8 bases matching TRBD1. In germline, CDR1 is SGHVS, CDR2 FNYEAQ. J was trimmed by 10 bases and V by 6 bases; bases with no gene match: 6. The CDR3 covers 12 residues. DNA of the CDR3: TGTGCCAGCAGACAAGGGACAGGTCCGCAGTATTTT. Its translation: CASRQGTGPQYF.

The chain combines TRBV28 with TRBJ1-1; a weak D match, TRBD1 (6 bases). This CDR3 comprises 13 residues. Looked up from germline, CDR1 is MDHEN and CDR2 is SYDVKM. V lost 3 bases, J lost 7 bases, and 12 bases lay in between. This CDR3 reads CASSFHRAGEAFF. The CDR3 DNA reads TGTGCCAGCAGTTTTCACAGGGCGGGTGAAGCTTTCTTT.

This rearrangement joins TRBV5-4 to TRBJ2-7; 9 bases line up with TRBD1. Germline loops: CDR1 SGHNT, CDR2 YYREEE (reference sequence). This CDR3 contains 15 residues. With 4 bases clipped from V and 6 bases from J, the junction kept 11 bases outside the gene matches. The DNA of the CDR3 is TGTGCCAGCAGCAACGGACAGGGGCGGCCCCTCGAGCAGTACTTC. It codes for CASSNGQGRPLEQYF.

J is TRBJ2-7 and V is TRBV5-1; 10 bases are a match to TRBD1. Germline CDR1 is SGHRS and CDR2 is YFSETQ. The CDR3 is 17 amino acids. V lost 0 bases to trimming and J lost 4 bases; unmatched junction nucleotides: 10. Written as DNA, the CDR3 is TGCGCCAGCAGCTTGGCGGGACAGGGGAAGTCCACGTACGAGCAGTACTTC. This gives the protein CASSLAGQGKSTYEQYF.

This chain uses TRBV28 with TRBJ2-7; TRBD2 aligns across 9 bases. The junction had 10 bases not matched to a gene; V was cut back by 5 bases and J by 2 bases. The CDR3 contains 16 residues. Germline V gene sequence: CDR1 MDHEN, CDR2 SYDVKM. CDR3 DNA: TGTGCCAGCAGTATCTCGTGGCTAGCGGGGACCTACGAGCAGTACTTC. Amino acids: CASSISWLAGTYEQYF.

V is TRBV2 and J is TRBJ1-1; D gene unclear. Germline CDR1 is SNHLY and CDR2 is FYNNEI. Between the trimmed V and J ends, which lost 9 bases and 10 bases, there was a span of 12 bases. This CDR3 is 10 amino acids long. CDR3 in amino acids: CASEMAGAFF. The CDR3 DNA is TGTGCCAGTGAGATGGCGGGAGCTTTCTTT.

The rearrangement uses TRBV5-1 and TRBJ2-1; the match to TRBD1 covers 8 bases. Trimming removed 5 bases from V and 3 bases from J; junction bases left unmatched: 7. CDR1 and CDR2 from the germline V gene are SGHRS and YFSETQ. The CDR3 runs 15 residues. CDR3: CASSKPGQVYNEQFF. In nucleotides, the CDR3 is TGCGCCAGCAGTAAGCCGGGACAGGTCTACAATGAGCAGTTCTTC. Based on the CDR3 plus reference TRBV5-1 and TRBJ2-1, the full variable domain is KAGVTQTPRYLIKTRGQQVTLSCSPISGHRSVSWYQQTPGQGLQFLFEYFSETQRNKGNFPGRFSGRQFSNSRSEMNVSTLELGDSALYLCASSKPGQVYNEQFFGPGTRLTVL.

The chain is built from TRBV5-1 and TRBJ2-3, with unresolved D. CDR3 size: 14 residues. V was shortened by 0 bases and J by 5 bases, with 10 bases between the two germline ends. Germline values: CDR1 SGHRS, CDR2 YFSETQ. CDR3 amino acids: CASSLEGSLDTQYF. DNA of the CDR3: TGCGCCAGCAGCTTGGAAGGTAGCCTAGATACGCAGTATTTT.

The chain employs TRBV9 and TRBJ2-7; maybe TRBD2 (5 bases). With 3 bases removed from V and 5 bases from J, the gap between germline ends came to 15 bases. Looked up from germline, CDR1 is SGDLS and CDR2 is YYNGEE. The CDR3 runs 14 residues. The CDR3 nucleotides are TGTGCCAGCAGCGGGGGAGCTTTTTCCCACGAGCAGTACTTC. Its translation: CASSGGAFSHEQYF.

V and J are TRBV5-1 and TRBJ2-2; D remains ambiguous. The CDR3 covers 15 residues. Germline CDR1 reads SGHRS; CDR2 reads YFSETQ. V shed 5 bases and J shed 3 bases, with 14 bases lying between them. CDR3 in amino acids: CASRLASKDTGELFF. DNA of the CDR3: TGCGCCAGCAGACTCGCTAGTAAGGACACCGGGGAGCTGTTTTTT.

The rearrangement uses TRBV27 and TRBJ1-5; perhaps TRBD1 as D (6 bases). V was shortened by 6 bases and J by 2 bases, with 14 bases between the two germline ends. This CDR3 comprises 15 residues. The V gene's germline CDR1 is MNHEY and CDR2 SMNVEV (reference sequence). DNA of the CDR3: TGTGCCAGCAGCCGACAGGCGGGGGGCAATCAGCCCCAGCATTTT. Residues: CASSRQAGGNQPQHF.

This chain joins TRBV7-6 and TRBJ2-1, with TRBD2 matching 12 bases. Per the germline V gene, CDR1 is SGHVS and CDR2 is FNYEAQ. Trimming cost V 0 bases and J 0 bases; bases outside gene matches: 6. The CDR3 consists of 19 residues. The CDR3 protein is CASSLARLAGVSSYNEQFF. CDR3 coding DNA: TGTGCCAGCAGCTTAGCGCGACTAGCGGGGGTGAGCTCCTACAATGAGCAGTTCTTC.